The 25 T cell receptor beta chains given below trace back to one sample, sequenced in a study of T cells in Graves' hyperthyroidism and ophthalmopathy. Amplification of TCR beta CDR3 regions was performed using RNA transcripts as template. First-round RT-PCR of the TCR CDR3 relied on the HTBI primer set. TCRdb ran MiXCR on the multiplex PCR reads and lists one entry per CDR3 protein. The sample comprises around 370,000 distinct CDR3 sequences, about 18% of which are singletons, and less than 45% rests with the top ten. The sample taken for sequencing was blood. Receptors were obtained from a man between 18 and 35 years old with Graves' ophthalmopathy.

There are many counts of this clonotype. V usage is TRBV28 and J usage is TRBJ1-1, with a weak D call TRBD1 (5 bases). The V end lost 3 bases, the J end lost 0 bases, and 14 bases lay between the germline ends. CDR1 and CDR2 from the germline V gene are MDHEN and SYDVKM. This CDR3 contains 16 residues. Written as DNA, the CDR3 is TGTGCCAGCAGTTTCACTGGGGCAGCCATGAACACTGAAGCTTTCTTT. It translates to CASSFTGAAMNTEAFF.

This CDR3 reads CASSEEEGTQYF. The CDR3 nucleotides read TGTGCCAGCAGTGAAGAGGAGGGGACCCAGTACTTC. The chain joins TRBV2 to TRBJ2-5; perhaps TRBD2 as D (6 bases). CDR1 and CDR2 from the germline V gene are SNHLY and FYNNEI. The CDR3 loop spans 12 amino acids. Trimming took off 1 base at V and 7 bases at J, with 7 bases between the two ends.

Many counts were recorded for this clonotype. For the CDR3, the DNA is TGTGCCAGCAGCTTAGTGGGCAGTCTCTACGAGCAGTACTTC. Its protein is CASSLVGSLYEQYF. This sequence joins TRBV7-2 and TRBJ2-7; D is unresolved. CDR3 length: 14 amino acids. The V and J ends lost 1 base and 3 bases respectively, with 10 bases between them. Germline lookup yields CDR1 SGHTA and CDR2 FQGNSA.

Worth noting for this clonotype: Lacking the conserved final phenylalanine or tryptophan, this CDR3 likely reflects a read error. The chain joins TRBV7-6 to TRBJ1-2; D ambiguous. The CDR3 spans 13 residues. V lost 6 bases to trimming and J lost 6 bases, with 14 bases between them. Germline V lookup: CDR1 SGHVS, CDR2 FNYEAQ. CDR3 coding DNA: TGTGCCAGCAGTGGGTACGGTAGTGATGGCTACACCCTC. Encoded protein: CASSGYGSDGYTL.

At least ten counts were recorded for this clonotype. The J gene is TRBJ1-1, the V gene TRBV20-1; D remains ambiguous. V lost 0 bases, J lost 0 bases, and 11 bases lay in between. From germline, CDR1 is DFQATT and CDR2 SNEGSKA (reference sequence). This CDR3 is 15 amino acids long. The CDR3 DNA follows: TGCAGTGCTAGAGATAGCCGCGGACTGAACACTGAAGCTTTCTTT. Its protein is CSARDSRGLNTEAFF.

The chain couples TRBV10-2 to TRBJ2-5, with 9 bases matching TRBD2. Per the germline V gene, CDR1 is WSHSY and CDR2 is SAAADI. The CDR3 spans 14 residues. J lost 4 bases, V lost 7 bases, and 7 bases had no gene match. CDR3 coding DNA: TGCGCCAGCACAGCGACTAGCGGTCCAGAGACCCAGTACTTC. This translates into CASTATSGPETQYF.

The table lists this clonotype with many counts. This CDR3 is CASSSWTGGTDTQYF. Written as DNA, the CDR3 is TGTGCCAGCAGCTCTTGGACAGGGGGCACAGATACGCAGTATTTT. J is TRBJ2-3 and V is TRBV11-2; 9 positions match TRBD1. V trimming: 4 bases; J trimming: 1 base; junction bases outside the gene matches: 3. Germline V gene data show CDR1 as SGHAT and CDR2 as FQNNGV. The CDR3 runs to 15 residues.

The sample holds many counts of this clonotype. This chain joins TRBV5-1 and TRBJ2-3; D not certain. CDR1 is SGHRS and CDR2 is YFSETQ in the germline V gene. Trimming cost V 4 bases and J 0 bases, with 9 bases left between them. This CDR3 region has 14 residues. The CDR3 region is CASSRLGSTDTQYF. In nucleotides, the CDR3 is TGCGCCAGCAGCCGCCTCGGCAGCACAGATACGCAGTATTTT.

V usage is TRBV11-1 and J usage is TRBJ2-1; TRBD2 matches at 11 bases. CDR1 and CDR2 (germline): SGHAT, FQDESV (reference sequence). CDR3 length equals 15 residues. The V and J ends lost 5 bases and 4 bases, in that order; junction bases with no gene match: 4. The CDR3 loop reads CASSASGRLYNEQFF. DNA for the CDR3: TGTGCCAGCAGCGCTAGCGGGAGGCTGTACAATGAGCAGTTCTTC.

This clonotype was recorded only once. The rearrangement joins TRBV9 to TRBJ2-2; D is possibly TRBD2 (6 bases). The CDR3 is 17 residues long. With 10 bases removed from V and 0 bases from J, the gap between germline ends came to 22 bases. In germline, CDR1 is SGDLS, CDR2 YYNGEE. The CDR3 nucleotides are TGTGCCGGCTACCCCCCCCCGACTAGACCGAACACCGGGGAGCTGTTTTTT. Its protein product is CAGYPPPTRPNTGELFF. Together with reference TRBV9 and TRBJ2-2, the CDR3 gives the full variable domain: DSGVTQTPKHLITATGQRVTLRCSPRSGDLSVYWYQQSLDQGLQFLIQYYNGEERAKGNILERFSAQQFPDLHSELNLSSLELGDSALYFCAGYPPPTRPNTGELFFGEGSRLTVL.

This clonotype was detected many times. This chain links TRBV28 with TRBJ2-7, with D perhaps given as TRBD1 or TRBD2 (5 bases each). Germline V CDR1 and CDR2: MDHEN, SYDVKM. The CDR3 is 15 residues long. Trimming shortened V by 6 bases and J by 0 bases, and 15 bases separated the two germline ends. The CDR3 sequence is CASSLPGPSSYEQYF. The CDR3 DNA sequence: TGTGCCAGCAGCCTCCCGGGGCCCAGCTCCTACGAGCAGTACTTC.

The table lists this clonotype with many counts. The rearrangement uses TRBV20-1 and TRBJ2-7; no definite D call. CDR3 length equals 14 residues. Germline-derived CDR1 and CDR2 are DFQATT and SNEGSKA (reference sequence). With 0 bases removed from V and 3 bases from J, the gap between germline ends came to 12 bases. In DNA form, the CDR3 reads TGCAGTGCTAGAGATCGGACGGACCGCTACGAGCAGTACTTC. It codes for CSARDRTDRYEQYF.

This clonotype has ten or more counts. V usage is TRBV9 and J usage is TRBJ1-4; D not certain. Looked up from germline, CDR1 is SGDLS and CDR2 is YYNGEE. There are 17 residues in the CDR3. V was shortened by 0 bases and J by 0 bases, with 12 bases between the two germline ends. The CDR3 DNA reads TGTGCCAGCAGCGTAGGTCCACCGGCCACAACTAATGAAAAACTGTTTTTT. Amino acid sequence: CASSVGPPATTNEKLFF.

The CDR3 sequence is CASSQYQREQYF. CDR3 nucleotide sequence: TGTGCCAGCAGCCAATACCAGAGGGAGCAGTACTTC. V gene TRBV5-6 combines with J gene TRBJ2-7; D gene unclear. Trimming removed 4 bases from V and 7 bases from J, with 12 bases in between. Germline CDR1 and CDR2: SGHDT and YYEEEE. The CDR3 contains 12 residues.

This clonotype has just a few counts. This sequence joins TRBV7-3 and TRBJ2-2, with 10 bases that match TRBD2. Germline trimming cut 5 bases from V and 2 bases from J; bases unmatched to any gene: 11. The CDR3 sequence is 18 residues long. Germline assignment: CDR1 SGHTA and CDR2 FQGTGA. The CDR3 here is CASSQYPGLANNTGELFF. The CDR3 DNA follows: TGTGCCAGCAGCCAGTATCCGGGACTAGCGAACAACACCGGGGAGCTGTTTTTT.

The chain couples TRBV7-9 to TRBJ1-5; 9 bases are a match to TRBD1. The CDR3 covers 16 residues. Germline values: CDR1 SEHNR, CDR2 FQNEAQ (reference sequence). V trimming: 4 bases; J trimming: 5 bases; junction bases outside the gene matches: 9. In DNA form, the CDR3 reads TGTGCCAGCAGCTCCTCCAGACAGGGGGTGGATCAGCCCCAGCATTTT. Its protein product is CASSSSRQGVDQPQHF.

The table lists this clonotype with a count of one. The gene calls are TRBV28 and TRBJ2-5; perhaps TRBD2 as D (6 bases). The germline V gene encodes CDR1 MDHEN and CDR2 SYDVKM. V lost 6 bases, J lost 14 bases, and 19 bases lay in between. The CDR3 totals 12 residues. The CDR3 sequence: CASSLNRDWGYF. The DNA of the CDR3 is TGTGCCAGCAGCCTAAACCGGGACTGGGGTTACTTC.

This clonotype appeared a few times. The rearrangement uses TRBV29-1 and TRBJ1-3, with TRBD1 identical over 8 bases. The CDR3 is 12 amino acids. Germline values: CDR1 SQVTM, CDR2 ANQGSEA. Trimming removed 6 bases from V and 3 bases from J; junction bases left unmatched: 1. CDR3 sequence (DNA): TGCAGCGTGACAGGGGTTGGAAACACCATATATTTT. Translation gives CSVTGVGNTIYF.

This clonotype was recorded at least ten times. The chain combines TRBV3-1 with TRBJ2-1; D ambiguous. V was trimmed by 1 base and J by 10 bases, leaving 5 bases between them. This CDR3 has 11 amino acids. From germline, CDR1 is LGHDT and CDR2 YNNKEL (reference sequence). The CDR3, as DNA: TGTGCCAGCAGCCAAGTAGGGGAGCAGTTCTTC. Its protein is CASSQVGEQFF.

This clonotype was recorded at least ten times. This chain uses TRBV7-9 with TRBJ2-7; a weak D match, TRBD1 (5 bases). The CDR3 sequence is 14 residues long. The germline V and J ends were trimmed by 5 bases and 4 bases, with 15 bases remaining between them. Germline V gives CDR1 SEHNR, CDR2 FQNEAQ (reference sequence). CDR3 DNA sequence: TGTGCCAGCAGCCATCAGGGATTAGTTTACGAGCAGTACTTC. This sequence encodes CASSHQGLVYEQYF.

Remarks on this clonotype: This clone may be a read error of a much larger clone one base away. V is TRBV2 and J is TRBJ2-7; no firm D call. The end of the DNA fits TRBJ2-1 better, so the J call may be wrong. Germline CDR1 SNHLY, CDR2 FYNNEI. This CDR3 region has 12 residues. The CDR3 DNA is TGTGCCAGCAAGGGTGACTTCTACGAGCAGTTCTTC. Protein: CASKGDFYEQFF.

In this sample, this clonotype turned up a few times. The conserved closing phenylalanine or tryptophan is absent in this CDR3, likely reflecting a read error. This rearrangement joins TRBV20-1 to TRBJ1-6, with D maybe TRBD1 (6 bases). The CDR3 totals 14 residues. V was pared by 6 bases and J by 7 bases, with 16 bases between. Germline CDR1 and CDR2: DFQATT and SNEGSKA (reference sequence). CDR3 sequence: CSAERTVANSPLHL. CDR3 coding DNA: TGCAGTGCAGAAAGGACAGTGGCCAATTCACCCCTCCACCTT.

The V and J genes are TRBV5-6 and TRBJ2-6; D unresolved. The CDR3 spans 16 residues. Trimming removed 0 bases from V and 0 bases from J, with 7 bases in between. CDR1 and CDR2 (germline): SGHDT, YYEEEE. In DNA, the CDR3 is TGTGCCAGCAGCTTGGCGGTGCACTCTGGGGCCAACGTCCTGACTTTC. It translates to CASSLAVHSGANVLTF.

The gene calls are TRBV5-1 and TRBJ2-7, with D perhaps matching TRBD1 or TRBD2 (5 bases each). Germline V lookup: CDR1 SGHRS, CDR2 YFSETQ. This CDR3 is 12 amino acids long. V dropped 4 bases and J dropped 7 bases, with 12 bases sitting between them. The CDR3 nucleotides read TGCGCCAGCAGCGCCGGGGCGATTGAGCAGTACTTC. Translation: CASSAGAIEQYF.

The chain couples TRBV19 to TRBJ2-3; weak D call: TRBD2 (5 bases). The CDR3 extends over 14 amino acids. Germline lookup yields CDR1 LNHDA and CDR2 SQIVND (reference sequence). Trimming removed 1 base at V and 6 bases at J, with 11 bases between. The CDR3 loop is CASSIGTAMDTQYF. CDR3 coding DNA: TGTGCCAGTAGTATAGGGACTGCAATGGATACGCAGTATTTT.